These 14 T cell receptor beta chains were sequenced from one sample in a study of cytomegalovirus exposure and HLA in healthy donors (dated by TCRdb to 2016 to 2017). The library was built by means of the immunoSEQ multiplex PCR assay. For the multiplex PCR, a mixture combining 60 forward primers for TCR Vbeta segments and 13 reverse primers for TCR Jbeta segments was used. TCRdb limited this immuneACCESS table to in-frame rearrangements with V and J called. A share of clones is missing; checked studies link under half to unresolved V genes, and the rest is unexplained. This sample has hundreds of thousands of clones in its table, and approximately 80% of those were observed once. The ten biggest clones cover about 3.1% of the sample. The specimen sequenced was PBMCs. Receptor source: a man aged 25 to 40 in good health and CMV-seronegative.

This clone was detected a few times. The chain recombines TRBV27 with TRBJ2-7; tentative D call: TRBD2 (5 bases). The germline CDR1 and CDR2 sequences are MNHEY and SMNVEV (reference sequence). The CDR3 runs 14 residues. Deletions cut 5 bases from V and 2 bases from J, with 13 bases between. CDR3 protein: CASSPSGPAYEQYF. CDR3 sequence (DNA): TGTGCCAGCAGTCCGAGCGGTCCAGCCTACGAGCAGTACTTC.

The chain employs TRBV7-3 and TRBJ2-3, with 10 bases lining up with TRBD2. The CDR3 contains 15 residues. CDR1 SGHTA and CDR2 FQGTGA come from the germline V gene. V trimming: 5 bases; J trimming: 1 base; junction bases outside the gene matches: 3. CDR3 DNA: TGTGCCAGCAGCCCTCTAGCGGGGGGCACAGATACGCAGTATTTT. It yields the protein CASSPLAGGTDTQYF.

Here the CDR3 DNA reads TGTGCCAGCAGCTCCATCGGGGAGCTGTTTTTT. It translates to CASSSIGELFF. This chain uses TRBV5-4 with TRBJ2-2; D is unresolved. The germline V gene has CDR1 SGHNT and CDR2 YYREEE (reference sequence). Trimming stripped 3 bases from V and 7 bases from J, with 4 bases between. The CDR3 is 11 amino acids.

This clone was seen just once. The chain joins TRBV6-6 to TRBJ2-7, with TRBD2 as a possible D gene (6 bases). Germline-derived CDR1 and CDR2 are MNHNY and SVGAGI (reference sequence). V was cut by 9 bases and J by 7 bases, with 16 bases left in between. The CDR3 consists of 12 residues. In nucleotides, the CDR3 is TGTGCCAGTCTTGACTGGGGACTTGAGCAGTACTTC. Translating it yields CASLDWGLEQYF.

The J gene is TRBJ2-7, the V gene TRBV6-5; D might be TRBD1 (5 bases). V shed 0 bases and J shed 2 bases, with 11 bases lying between them. CDR3 length: 15 residues. From germline, CDR1 is MNHEY and CDR2 SVGAGI. The CDR3 region is CASSYSAGNAYEQYF. The CDR3 nucleotides are TGTGCCAGCAGTTACTCGGCAGGGAACGCCTACGAGCAGTACTTC.

Comments on this clone: The same CDR3 is also encoded by other DNA sequences in this sample. The rearrangement links TRBV6-1 to TRBJ1-2; D remains ambiguous. The CDR3 is 13 residues long. Germline V gene data show CDR1 as MNHNS and CDR2 as SASEGT. The ends were cut back, 0 bases at V and 5 bases at J, with 7 bases in the middle. CDR3 nucleotides: TGTGCCAGCAGTGAAGCACGGGGATATGGCTACACCTTC. Amino acids: CASSEARGYGYTF.

V usage is TRBV27 and J usage is TRBJ2-1, with 11 positions matching TRBD2. V gave up 5 bases and J gave up 5 bases; unmatched junction bases: 5. The CDR3 length is 15 residues. Per germline, CDR1 MNHEY and CDR2 SMNVEV (reference sequence). The CDR3: CASSPGTSGNNEQFF. CDR3 sequence (DNA): TGTGCCAGCAGTCCCGGGACTAGCGGCAACAATGAGCAGTTCTTC.

This chain joins TRBV5-8 and TRBJ2-7; tentative D call: TRBD1 (5 bases). V lost 3 bases to trimming and J lost 7 bases, with 26 bases between them. The germline gives CDR1 SGHTS, CDR2 YDEGEE. The CDR3 has 17 amino acids. The CDR3 nucleotides read TGTGCCAGCAGCTCGAGAAAACAGGCCCCCGAGGTCGTGGAGCAGTACTTC. As protein: CASSSRKQAPEVVEQYF.

V is TRBV18 and J is TRBJ2-7; D remains ambiguous. The germline gives CDR1 KGHSH, CDR2 LQKENI. This CDR3 has 18 residues. Trimming removed 5 bases from V and 7 bases from J, with 30 bases in between. As DNA, the CDR3 is TGTGCCAGCTCATCAAAACACACCGCAGGCTTATACGTTTTTGAGCAGTACTTC. Protein: CASSSKHTAGLYVFEQYF.

The chain employs TRBV11-3 and TRBJ2-5; TRBD1 might be the D (6 bases). Germline CDR1 and CDR2: SGHNT and YENEEA. The CDR3 consists of 13 residues. Trimming removed 5 bases at V and 3 bases at J, with 10 bases between. The CDR3 nucleotides are TGTGCCAGCAGCAGCGGACAGAAAGAGACCCAGTACTTC. Its protein product is CASSSGQKETQYF.

The rearrangement joins TRBV7-2 to TRBJ1-4, with 8 bases fitting TRBD1. CDR3 length equals 16 residues. Per germline, CDR1 SGHTA and CDR2 FQGNSA. The V segment lost 5 bases and the J segment 5 bases; nucleotides outside the gene matches: 10. The CDR3 loop reads CASSLRRTGTNEKLFF. The DNA for the CDR3 is TGTGCCAGCAGCCTTCGTAGGACAGGGACGAATGAAAAACTGTTTTTT.

The V call is TRBV14, the J call TRBJ1-6; a possible D gene is TRBD1 (5 bases). This CDR3 comprises 14 residues. Trimming pared 4 bases from V and 7 bases from J, leaving 11 bases between. Germline loops: CDR1 SGHDN, CDR2 FVKESK. The CDR3 sequence is CASSRNRGNSPLHF. The CDR3 DNA sequence: TGTGCCAGCAGCCGCAACCGGGGGAATTCACCCCTCCACTTT. The full variable domain, completed using reference TRBV14 and TRBJ1-6, is EAGVTQFPSHSVIEKGQTVTLRCDPISGHDNLYWYRRVMGKEIKFLLHFVKESKQDESGMPNNRFLAERTGGTYSTLKVQPAELEDSGVYFCASSRNRGNSPLHFGNGTRLTVT.

This clone was detected only a few times. As DNA, the CDR3 is TGTGCCAGCAGCCCCAGGAGGGGGACAGGACCCTACGAGCAGTACTTC. It specifies CASSPRRGTGPYEQYF. The chain is built from TRBV14 and TRBJ2-7, with 8 bases matching TRBD1. CDR1 and CDR2 (germline): SGHDN, FVKESK. Unmatched junction bases numbered 10, after V lost 4 bases and J lost 2 bases. The CDR3 sequence is 16 residues long.

This chain links TRBV19 with TRBJ1-4; maybe TRBD1 (6 bases). The V gene's germline CDR1 is LNHDA and CDR2 SQIVND (reference sequence). This CDR3 has 13 residues. V was clipped by 6 bases and J by 6 bases, with 11 bases between them. CDR3 in amino acids: CASRARGDEKLFF. DNA of the CDR3: TGTGCCAGTAGGGCCAGGGGAGATGAAAAACTGTTTTTT.